This entry lists 29 T cell receptor beta chains sequenced from one sample in a study of T cells expressing NK-cell markers. TCRdb re-called the 5' RACE reads; one entry per CDR3 protein, DNA not given. Recorded for this sample: about 260,000 distinct CDR3 sequences. The sample was blood T cells: a sorted CD56 or NKG2C T cell subset, CD4+ or CD8+ T cells, or bulk PBMC T cells (not recorded which). These receptors all stem from a woman aged 18-70 years in good health.

The chain is built from TRBV4-3 and TRBJ2-1; TCRdb's D call, TRBD1, is unchecked because there is no DNA. CDR3 length: 16 residues. Looked up from germline, CDR1 is LGHNA and CDR2 is YSLEER. The CDR3 protein is CASSSEGGTSYNEQFF.

This rearrangement joins TRBV5-6 to TRBJ1-2; TCRdb's D gene call, TRBD1, goes unchecked for lack of DNA. The CDR3 is 14 amino acids. Germline CDR1 reads SGHDT; CDR2 reads YYEEEE. CDR3: CASRTHGQGSRYTF. Combining the CDR3 with reference TRBV5-6 and TRBJ1-2 gives the whole variable domain DAGVTQSPTHLIKTRGQQVTLRCSPKSGHDTVSWYQQALGQGPQFIFQYYEEEERQRGNFPDRFSGHQFPNYSSELNVNALLLGDSALYLCASRTHGQGSRYTFGSGTRLTVV.

V gene TRBV5-1 combines with J gene TRBJ2-3; TCRdb returns TRBD1, unconfirmable since there is no DNA. The CDR3 spans 15 residues. Germline CDR1 is SGHRS and CDR2 is YFSETQ. The chain's CDR3 is CASNKRTEKTDTQYF. The whole variable domain, filled in from reference TRBV5-1 and TRBJ2-3, reads KAGVTQTPRYLIKTRGQQVTLSCSPISGHRSVSWYQQTPGQGLQFLFEYFSETQRNKGNFPGRFSGRQFSNSRSEMNVSTLELGDSALYLCASNKRTEKTDTQYFGPGTRLTVL.

The chain employs TRBV11-2 and TRBJ2-3; TCRdb proposes TRBD1, but this gene call is untestable without DNA. The CDR3 is made up of 17 amino acids. CDR1 and CDR2 (germline): SGHAT, FQNNGV. CDR3 in amino acids: CASSSPFGGILTDTQYF.

The genes are TRBV28 and TRBJ2-7; checking the TCRdb D call of TRBD1 is not possible without DNA. CDR1 MDHEN and CDR2 SYDVKM come from the germline V gene. This CDR3 contains 14 residues. This CDR3 reads CASRTGTPPYEQYF.

The rearrangement links TRBV29-1 to TRBJ2-3; there is no DNA to check the TCRdb D call of TRBD2. The CDR3 totals 15 residues. Germline values: CDR1 SQVTM, CDR2 ANQGSEA. The chain's CDR3 is CSVDGSGGSTDTQYF.

V and J are TRBV12-3 or TRBV12-4 and TRBJ1-1; TCRdb indicates TRBD1, and absent DNA this call remains unverified. CDR3 length equals 13 residues. This CDR3 reads CASITRGVDEAFF.

This rearrangement joins TRBV6-1 to TRBJ1-2; TCRdb calls TRBD1, which cannot be checked without DNA. The CDR3 runs 14 residues. CDR1 and CDR2 from the germline V gene are MNHNS and SASEGT. This CDR3 is CASSPRQAPYGYTF.

The J gene is TRBJ2-2, the V gene TRBV6-5; TCRdb outputs TRBD1, but without DNA this stays unchecked. The length of the CDR3 is 15 residues. In germline, CDR1 is MNHEY, CDR2 SVGAGI. The CDR3 sequence: CASSYGGMNTGELFF.

This chain uses TRBV3-1 with TRBJ1-1; the D call from TCRdb, TRBD1, cannot be confirmed without DNA. CDR3 length equals 15 residues. The germline gives CDR1 LGHDT, CDR2 YNNKEL (reference sequence). CDR3 sequence reads: CASSQGTGGDTEAFF.

The chain employs TRBV7-2 and TRBJ1-6. The CDR3 spans 15 residues. From germline, CDR1 is SGHTA and CDR2 FQGNSA. CDR3 residues: CASSSGDTHNSPLHF.

The chain combines TRBV15 with TRBJ2-6; TCRdb lists TRBD2, though no DNA is available to test this call. Germline CDR1 LNHNV, CDR2 YYDKDF (reference sequence). The CDR3 covers 16 residues. CDR3 sequence reads: CATSNGTASGANVLTF.

The chain joins TRBV28 to TRBJ2-3; TCRdb picks TRBD1, but there is no DNA to check that call. The CDR3 is 14 residues long. Germline V gives CDR1 MDHEN, CDR2 SYDVKM. The CDR3: CASSARTGTDTQYF. The full variable domain, with the rest looked up from reference TRBV28 and TRBJ2-3, is DVKVTQSSRYLVKRTGEKVFLECVQDMDHENMFWYRQDPGLGLRLIYFSYDVKMKEKGDIPEGYSVSREKKERFSLILESASTNQTSMYLCASSARTGTDTQYFGPGTRLTVL.

The chain has TRBV18 and TRBJ2-5. There are 14 residues in the CDR3. CDR1 KGHSH and CDR2 LQKENI come from the germline V gene. This CDR3 is CASSPKGYEETQYF. Supplemented by reference TRBV18 and TRBJ2-5, the full variable domain reads NAGVMQNPRHLVRRRGQEARLRCSPMKGHSHVYWYRQLPEEGLKFMVYLQKENIIDESGMPKERFSAEFPKEGPSILRIQQVVRGDSAAYFCASSPKGYEETQYFGPGTRLLVL.

This chain connects TRBV5-1 to TRBJ2-7; TCRdb reports TRBD1, a call that lacks DNA to check it against. Germline assignment: CDR1 SGHRS and CDR2 YFSETQ. There are 15 residues in the CDR3. CDR3 residues: CASSLGRTVSYEQYF.

V usage is TRBV3-1 and J usage is TRBJ2-2; the D gene TCRdb calls, TRBD2, cannot be checked with no DNA. Germline CDR1 is LGHDT and CDR2 is YNNKEL (reference sequence). The CDR3 spans 14 residues. CDR3 sequence reads: CASSQAGVTGELFF.

CDR3 loop: CSVEGNSGRGSYNEQFF. The chain combines TRBV29-1 with TRBJ2-1; no DNA is available, so the TRBD2 call from TCRdb remains unchecked. The CDR3 loop spans 17 amino acids. Per the germline V gene, CDR1 is SQVTM and CDR2 is ANQGSEA.

This chain's CDR3 is CSLKGGLAETQYF. V gene TRBV29-1 combines with J gene TRBJ2-5; no DNA is available, so the TRBD1 call from TCRdb remains unchecked. Germline V CDR1 and CDR2: SQVTM, ANQGSEA. The length of the CDR3 is 13 residues.

The genes are TRBV20-1 and TRBJ2-1; TCRdb outputs TRBD2, but without DNA this stays unchecked. Germline CDR1 DFQATT, CDR2 SNEGSKA (reference sequence). The CDR3 totals 13 residues. The CDR3 here is CSAKSVAGSEQFF.

The chain is built from TRBV4-2 and TRBJ1-5. CDR3 length: 17 residues. Germline-derived CDR1 and CDR2 are LGHNA and YNFKEQ. Here the CDR3 reads CASSQDPTAGRNQPQHF.

This chain connects TRBV4-1 to TRBJ2-2; there is no DNA to check the TCRdb D call of TRBD1. The CDR3 consists of 13 residues. The germline V gene has CDR1 MGHRA and CDR2 YSYEKL. This chain's CDR3 is CASSETGLGELFF.

The chain joins TRBV6-2 or TRBV6-3 to TRBJ2-7. The CDR3 totals 13 residues. Germline V lookup: CDR1 MNHEY, CDR2 SVGEGT. CDR3 amino acids: CASTSGSRYEQYF.

The chain has TRBV7-2 and TRBJ2-3. Looked up from germline, CDR1 is SGHTA and CDR2 is FQGNSA. The CDR3 consists of 12 residues. CDR3 protein: CASSRNTDTQYF. Full variable domain (rest looked up from reference TRBV7-2 and TRBJ2-3): GAGVSQSPSNKVTEKGKDVELRCDPISGHTALYWYRQSLGQGLEFLIYFQGNSAPDKSGLPSDRFSAERTGGSVSTLTIQRTQQEDSAVYLCASSRNTDTQYFGPGTRLTVL.

The chain is built from TRBV20-1 and TRBJ1-4; the TCRdb call, TRBD1, lacks DNA for checking. The V gene's germline CDR1 is DFQATT and CDR2 SNEGSKA (reference sequence). CDR3 length equals 15 residues. This CDR3 is CSGVNRIATNEKLFF.

The rearrangement uses TRBV6-1 and TRBJ2-3; TCRdb's D gene call, TRBD1, goes unchecked for lack of DNA. This CDR3 contains 14 residues. CDR1 is MNHNS and CDR2 is SASEGT in the germline V gene. CDR3 loop: CASSGGDDTDTQYF.

The CDR3 here is CSATPGSSGSGEQFF. The chain is built from TRBV20-1 and TRBJ2-1; with no DNA, the TCRdb D assignment of TRBD2 cannot be verified. The CDR3 spans 15 residues. Per germline, CDR1 DFQATT and CDR2 SNEGSKA (reference sequence).

This chain connects TRBV20-1 to TRBJ2-5. Looked up from germline, CDR1 is DFQATT and CDR2 is SNEGSKA (reference sequence). This CDR3 is built from 14 residues. The CDR3 reads CSAEGPSGQETQYF.

The chain uses TRBV9 and TRBJ2-1; TCRdb's D call of TRBD1 is untestable without DNA. The CDR3 runs 16 residues. Germline V CDR1 and CDR2: SGDLS, YYNGEE. CDR3 loop: CASSADDRGPYNEQFF.

The chain joins TRBV12-3 or TRBV12-4 to TRBJ2-3. The CDR3 covers 12 residues. This CDR3 is CASSLNPDTQYF.